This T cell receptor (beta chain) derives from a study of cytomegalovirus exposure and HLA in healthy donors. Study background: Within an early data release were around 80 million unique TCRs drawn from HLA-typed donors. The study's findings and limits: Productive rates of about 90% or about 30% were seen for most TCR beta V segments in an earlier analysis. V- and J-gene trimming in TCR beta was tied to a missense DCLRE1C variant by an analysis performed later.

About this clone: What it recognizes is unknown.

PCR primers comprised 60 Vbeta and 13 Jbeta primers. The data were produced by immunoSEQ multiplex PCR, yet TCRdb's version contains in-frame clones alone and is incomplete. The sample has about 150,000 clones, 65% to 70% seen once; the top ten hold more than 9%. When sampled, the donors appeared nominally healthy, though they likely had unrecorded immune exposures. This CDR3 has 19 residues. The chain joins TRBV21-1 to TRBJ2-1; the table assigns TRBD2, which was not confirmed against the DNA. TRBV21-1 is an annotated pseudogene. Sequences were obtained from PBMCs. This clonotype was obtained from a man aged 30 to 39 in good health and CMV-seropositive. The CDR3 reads CASSKAGQRDPPLVDEQFF. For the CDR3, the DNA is TGTGCCAGCAGCAAAGCTGGGCAGCGGGACCCGCCCCTAGTCGATGAGCAGTTCTTC.